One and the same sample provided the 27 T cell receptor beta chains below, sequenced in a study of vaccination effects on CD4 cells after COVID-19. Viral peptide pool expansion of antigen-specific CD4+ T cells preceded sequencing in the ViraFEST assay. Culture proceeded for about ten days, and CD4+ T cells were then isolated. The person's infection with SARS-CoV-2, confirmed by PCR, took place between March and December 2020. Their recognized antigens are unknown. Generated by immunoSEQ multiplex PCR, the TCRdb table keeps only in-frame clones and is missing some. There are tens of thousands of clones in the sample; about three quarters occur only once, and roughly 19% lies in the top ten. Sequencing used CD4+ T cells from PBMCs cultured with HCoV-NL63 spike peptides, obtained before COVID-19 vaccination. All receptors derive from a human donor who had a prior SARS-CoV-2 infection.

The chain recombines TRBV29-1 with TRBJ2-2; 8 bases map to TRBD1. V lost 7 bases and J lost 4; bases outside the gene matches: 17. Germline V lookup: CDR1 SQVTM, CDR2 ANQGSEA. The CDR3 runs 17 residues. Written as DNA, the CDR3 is TGCAGCGCCGCCAATCAAGGACAGGGTAAAGGCACCGGGGAGCTGTTTTTT. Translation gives CSAANQGQGKGTGELFF.

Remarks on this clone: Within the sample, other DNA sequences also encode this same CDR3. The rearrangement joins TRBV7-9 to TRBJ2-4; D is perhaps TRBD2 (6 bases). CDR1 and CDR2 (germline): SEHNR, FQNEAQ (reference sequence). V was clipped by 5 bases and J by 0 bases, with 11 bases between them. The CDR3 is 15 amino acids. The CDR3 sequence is CASSLVGGAKNIQYF. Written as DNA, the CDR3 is TGTGCCAGCAGCCTCGTGGGGGGAGCCAAAAACATTCAGTACTTC.

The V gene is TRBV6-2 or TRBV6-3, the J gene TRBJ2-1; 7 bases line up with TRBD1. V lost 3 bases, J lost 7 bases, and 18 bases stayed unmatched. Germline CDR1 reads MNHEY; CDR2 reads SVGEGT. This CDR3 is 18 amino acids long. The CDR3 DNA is TGTGCCAGCAGTTATGTACCACTAAGACAGGGATGGGGGAATGAGCAGTTCTTC. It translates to CASSYVPLRQGWGNEQFF.

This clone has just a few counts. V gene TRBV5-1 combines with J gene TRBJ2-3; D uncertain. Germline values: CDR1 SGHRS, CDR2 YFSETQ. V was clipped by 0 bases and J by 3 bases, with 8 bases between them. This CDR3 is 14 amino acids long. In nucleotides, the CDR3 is TGCGCCAGCAGCTTGGCCGGTGAGACAGATACGCAGTATTTT. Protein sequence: CASSLAGETDTQYF.

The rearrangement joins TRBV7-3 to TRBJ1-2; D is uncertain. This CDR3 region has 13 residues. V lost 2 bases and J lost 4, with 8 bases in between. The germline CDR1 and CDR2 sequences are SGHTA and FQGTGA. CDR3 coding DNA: TGTGCCAGCAGCTTAGGTGGGCGCTATGGCTACACCTTC. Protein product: CASSLGGRYGYTF.

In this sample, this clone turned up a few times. The CDR3 bases are TGTGCCAGCAGCTTAGAGCTTCAAAGCTACGAGCAGTACTTC. It is translated as CASSLELQSYEQYF. The chain uses TRBV11-2 and TRBJ2-7; D gene unclear. This CDR3 comprises 14 residues. The V and J ends lost 0 bases and 3 bases respectively, with 9 bases between them. CDR1 and CDR2 from the germline V gene are SGHAT and FQNNGV.

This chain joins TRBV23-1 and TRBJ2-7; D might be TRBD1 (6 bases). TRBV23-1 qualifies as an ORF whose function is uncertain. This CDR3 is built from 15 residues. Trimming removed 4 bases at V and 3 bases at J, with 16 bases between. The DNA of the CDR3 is TGCGCCAGCAGTCCCCTTTCAGGGGAAGGCTACGAGCAGTACTTC. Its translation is CASSPLSGEGYEQYF.

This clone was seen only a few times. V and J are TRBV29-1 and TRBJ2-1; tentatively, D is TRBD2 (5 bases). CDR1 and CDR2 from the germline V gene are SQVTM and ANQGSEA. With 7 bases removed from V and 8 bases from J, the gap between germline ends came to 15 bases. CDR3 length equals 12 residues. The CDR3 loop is CSARRAGDEQFF. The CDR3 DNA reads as TGCAGCGCCCGCCGTGCGGGCGATGAGCAGTTCTTC.

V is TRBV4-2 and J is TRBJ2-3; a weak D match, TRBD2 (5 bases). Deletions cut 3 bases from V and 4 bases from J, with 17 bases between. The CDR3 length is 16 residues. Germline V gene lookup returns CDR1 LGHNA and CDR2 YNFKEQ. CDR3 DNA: TGTGCCAGCAGCCATGCCGGCGGGTTACGCCCAGATACGCAGTATTTT. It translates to CASSHAGGLRPDTQYF.

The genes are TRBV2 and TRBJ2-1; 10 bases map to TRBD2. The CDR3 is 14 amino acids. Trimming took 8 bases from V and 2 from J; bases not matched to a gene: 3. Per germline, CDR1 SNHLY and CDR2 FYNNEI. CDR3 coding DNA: TGTGCCAGCGAAGCGGGAGGGCCCTACAATGAGCAGTTCTTC. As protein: CASEAGGPYNEQFF.

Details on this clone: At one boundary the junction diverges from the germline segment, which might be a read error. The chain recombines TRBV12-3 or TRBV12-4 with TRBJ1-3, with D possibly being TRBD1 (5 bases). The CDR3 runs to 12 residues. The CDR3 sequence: CASIITGSTIYF. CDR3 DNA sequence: TGTGCCAGCATAATAACAGGAAGCACCATATATTTT.

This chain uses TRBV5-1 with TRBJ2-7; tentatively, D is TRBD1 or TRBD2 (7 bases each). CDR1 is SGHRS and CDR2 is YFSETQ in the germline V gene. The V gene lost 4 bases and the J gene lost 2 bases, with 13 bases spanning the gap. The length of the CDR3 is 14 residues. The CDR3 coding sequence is TGCGCCAGCAGCCCAGGGGGGGGAACCTACGAGCAGTACTTC. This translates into CASSPGGGTYEQYF.

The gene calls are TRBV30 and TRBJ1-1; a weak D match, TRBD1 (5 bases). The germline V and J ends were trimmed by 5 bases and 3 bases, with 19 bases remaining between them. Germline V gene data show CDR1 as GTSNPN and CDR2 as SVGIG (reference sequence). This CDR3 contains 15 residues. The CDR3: CAWLRGGSVHTEAFF. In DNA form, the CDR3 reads TGTGCCTGGCTCCGCGGGGGGTCGGTACACACTGAAGCTTTCTTT.

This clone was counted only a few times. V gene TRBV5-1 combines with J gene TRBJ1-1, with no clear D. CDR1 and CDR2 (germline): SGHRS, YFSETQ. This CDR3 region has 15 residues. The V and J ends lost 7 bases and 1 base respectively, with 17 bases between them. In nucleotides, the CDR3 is TGCGCCAGCTCGCAAATACCGGGCCAGAACACTGAAGCTTTCTTT. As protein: CASSQIPGQNTEAFF.

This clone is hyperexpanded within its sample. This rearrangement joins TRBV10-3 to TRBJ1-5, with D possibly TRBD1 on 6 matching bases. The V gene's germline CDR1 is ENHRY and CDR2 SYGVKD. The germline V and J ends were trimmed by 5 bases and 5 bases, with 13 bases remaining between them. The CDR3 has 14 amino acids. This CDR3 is CAISRDGGDQPQHF. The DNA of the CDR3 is TGTGCCATCAGTAGGGATGGGGGCGATCAGCCCCAGCATTTT.

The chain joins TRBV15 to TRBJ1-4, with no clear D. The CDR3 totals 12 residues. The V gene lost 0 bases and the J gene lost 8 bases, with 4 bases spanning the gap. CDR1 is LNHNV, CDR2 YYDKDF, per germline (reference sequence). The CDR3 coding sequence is TGTGCCACCAGCAGAGATGGAGAAAAACTGTTTTTT. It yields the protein CATSRDGEKLFF.

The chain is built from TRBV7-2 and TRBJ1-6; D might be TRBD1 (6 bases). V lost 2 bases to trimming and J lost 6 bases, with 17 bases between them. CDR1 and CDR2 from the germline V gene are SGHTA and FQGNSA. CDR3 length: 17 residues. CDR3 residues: CASSLRGPEWGNSPLHF. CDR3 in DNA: TGTGCCAGCAGCTTACGGGGGCCAGAATGGGGTAATTCACCCCTCCACTTT.

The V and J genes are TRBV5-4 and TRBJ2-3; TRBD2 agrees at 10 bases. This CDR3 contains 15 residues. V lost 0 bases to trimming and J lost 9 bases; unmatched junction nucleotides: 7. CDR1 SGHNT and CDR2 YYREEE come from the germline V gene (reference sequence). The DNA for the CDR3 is TGTGCCAGCAGCTTGGGGGTTAGCGGGGGGTACACGCAGTATTTT. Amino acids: CASSLGVSGGYTQYF.

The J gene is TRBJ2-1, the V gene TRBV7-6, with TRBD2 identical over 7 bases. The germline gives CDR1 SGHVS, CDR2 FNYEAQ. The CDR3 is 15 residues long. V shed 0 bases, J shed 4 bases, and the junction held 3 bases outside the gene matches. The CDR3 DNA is TGTGCCAGCAGCTTAGCGGCTAGCGGATACAATGAGCAGTTCTTC. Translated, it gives CASSLAASGYNEQFF.

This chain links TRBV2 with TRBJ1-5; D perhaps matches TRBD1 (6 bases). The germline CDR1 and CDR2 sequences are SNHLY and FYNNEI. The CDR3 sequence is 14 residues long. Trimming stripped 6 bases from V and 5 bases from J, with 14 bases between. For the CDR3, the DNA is TGTGCCAGCAGCGACAGGTCCAGGGATCAGCCCCAGCATTTT. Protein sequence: CASSDRSRDQPQHF.

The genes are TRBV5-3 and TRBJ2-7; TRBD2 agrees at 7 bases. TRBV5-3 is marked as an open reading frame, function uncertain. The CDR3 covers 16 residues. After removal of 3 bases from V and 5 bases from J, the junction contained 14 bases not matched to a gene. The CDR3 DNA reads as TGTGCCAGAAGCTCGGAATTGGGGGGGAGACCAGACGAGCAGTACTTC. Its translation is CARSSELGGRPDEQYF.

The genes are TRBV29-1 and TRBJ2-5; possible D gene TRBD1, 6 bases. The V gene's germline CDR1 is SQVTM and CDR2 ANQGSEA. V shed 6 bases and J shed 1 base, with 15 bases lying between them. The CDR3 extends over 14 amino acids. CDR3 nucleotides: TGCAGCGTGGGACATTCAGCTTCCCAAGAGACCCAGTACTTC. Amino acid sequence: CSVGHSASQETQYF.

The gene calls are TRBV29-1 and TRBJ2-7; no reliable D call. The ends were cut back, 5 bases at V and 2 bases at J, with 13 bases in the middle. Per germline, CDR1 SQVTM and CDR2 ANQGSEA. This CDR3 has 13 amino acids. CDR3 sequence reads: CSVITRLTYEQYF. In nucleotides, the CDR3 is TGCAGCGTTATCACACGGCTCACCTACGAGCAGTACTTC.

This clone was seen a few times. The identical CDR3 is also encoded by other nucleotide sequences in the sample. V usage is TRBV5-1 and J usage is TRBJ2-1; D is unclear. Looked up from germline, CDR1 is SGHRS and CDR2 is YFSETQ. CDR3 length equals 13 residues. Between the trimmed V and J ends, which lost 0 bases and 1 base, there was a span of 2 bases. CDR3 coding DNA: TGCGCCAGCAGCTTGGGTTCCTACAATGAGCAGTTCTTC. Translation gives CASSLGSYNEQFF. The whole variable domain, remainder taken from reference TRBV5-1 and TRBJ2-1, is KAGVTQTPRYLIKTRGQQVTLSCSPISGHRSVSWYQQTPGQGLQFLFEYFSETQRNKGNFPGRFSGRQFSNSRSEMNVSTLELGDSALYLCASSLGSYNEQFFGPGTRLTVL.

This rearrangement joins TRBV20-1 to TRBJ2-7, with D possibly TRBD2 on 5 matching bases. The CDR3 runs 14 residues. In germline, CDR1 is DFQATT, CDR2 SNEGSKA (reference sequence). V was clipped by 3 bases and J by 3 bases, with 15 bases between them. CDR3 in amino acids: CSASQEDWSYEQYF. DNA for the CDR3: TGCAGTGCTAGTCAGGAGGACTGGAGCTACGAGCAGTACTTC.

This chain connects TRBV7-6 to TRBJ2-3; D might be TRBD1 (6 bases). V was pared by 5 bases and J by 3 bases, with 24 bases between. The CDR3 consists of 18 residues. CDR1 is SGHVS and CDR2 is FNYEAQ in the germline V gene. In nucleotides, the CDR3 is TGTGCCAGCAGCGTAAACGAGCCAGACAGGAGGCGGACAGATACGCAGTATTTT. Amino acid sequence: CASSVNEPDRRRTDTQYF. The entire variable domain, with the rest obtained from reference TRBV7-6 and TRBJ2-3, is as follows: GAGVSQSPRYKVTKRGQDVALRCDPISGHVSLYWYRQALGQGPEFLTYFNYEAQQDKSGLPNDRFSAERPEGSISTLTIQRTEQRDSAMYRCASSVNEPDRRRTDTQYFGPGTRLTVL.

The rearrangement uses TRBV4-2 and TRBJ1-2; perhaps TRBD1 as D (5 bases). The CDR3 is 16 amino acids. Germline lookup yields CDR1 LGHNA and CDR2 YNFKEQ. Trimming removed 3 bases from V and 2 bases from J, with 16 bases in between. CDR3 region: CASSQLGWGGNYGYTF. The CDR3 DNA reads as TGTGCCAGCAGCCAGTTAGGTTGGGGGGGGAACTATGGCTACACCTTC.